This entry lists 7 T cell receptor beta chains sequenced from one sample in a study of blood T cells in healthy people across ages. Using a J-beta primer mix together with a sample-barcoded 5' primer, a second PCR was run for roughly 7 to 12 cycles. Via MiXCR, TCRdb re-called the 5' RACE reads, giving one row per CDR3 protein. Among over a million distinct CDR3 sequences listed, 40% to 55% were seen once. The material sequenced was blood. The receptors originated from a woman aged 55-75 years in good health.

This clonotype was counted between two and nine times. For the CDR3, the DNA is TGTGCCAGCAGCCCCTCCCCGGCGGGAGCCCAAGAGACCCAGTACTTC. Translating it yields CASSPSPAGAQETQYF. This chain uses TRBV9 with TRBJ2-5; TRBD2 matches 7 bases. CDR1 SGDLS and CDR2 YYNGEE come from the germline V gene. The CDR3 covers 16 residues. V lost 4 bases and J lost 1; bases outside the gene matches: 10.

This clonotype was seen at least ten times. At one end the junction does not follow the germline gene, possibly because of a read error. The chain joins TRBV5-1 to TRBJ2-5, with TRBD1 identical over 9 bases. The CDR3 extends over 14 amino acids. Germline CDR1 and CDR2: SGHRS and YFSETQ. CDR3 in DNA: TGTGCCAGCAGTCTGGACAGGGGTAGGGAGACCCAGTACTTC. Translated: CASSLDRGRETQYF.

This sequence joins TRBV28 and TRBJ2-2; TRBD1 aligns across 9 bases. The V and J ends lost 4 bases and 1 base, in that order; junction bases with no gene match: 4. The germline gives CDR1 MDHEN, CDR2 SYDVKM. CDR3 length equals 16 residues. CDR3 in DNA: TGTGCCAGCAGTTCCGGGACAGGGAGGAACACCGGGGAGCTGTTTTTT. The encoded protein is CASSSGTGRNTGELFF.

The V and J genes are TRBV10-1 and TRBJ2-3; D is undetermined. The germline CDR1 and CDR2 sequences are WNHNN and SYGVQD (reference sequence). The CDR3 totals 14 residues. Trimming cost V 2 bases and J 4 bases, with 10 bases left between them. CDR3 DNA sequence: TGCGCCAGCAGTGAGGGTATAGCAGCAGATACGCAGTATTTT. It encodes CASSEGIAADTQYF.

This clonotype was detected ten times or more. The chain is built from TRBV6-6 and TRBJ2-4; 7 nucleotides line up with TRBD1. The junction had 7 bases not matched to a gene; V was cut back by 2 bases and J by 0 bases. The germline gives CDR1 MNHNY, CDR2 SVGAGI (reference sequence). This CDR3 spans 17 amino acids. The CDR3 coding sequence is TGTGCCAGCAGTTACGTCGAGACAGGGAGAGCCAAAAACATTCAGTACTTC. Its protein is CASSYVETGRAKNIQYF.

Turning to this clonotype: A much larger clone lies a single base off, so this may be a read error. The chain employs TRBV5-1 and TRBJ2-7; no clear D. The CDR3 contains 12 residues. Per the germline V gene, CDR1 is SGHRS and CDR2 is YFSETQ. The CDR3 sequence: CTSSLDNREQYF. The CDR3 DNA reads TGCACCAGCAGCTTGGATAACCGCGAGCAGTACTTC.

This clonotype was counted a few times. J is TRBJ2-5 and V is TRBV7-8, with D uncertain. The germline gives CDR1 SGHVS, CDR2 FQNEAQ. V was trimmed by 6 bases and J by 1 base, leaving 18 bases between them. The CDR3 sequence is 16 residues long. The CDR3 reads CASRSRSVARQETQYF. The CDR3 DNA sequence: TGTGCCAGCAGATCACGCAGCGTCGCGCGCCAAGAGACCCAGTACTTC.